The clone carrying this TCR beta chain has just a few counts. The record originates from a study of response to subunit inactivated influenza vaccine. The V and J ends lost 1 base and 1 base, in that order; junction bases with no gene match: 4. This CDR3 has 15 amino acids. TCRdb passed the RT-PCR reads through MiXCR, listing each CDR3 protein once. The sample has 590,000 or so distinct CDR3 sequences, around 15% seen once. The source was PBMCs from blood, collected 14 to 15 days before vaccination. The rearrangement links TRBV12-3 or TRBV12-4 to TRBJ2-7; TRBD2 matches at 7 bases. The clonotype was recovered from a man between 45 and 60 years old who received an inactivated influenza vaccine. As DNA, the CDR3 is TGTGCCAGCAGTTTAGGTGCACTAGCGTCCTACGAGCAGTACTTC. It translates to CASSLGALASYEQYF.